These T cell receptor beta chains were read from a single sample in a study of OX40 agonist ivuxolimab in advanced cancers. The assay was immunoSEQ multiplex PCR, and TCRdb's table has in-frame clones only and misses some. Of almost 50,000 clones in the sample, about nine tenths are singletons; the top ten hold about 54%. The sequenced sample was CD4+ or CD8+ T cells sorted from blood, obtained in a trial of the OX40 agonist ivuxolimab. The receptors originated from an adult with an advanced solid tumor such as melanoma, head and neck, liver or kidney cancer. Each CDR3 is given with its conserved first and last residue. A D gene is named only where the DNA matches it firmly. The listing skips clone size in some rows; elsewhere it reads once, few, many or a size class.

TRBD2 TRBJ2-1 . TRBV11-3 CASRSRESTSGDKVFF TGTGCCAGCAGATCGCGCGAGTCAACTAGCGGGGACAAGGTCTTCTTC
TRBD1 TRBJ2-7 . TRBV4-3 CASSQVGVQGEHEQYF TGCGCCAGCAGCCAAGTCGGGGTACAGGGGGAACACGAGCAGTACTTC
. TRBJ2-7 . TRBV7-9 CASSPSRDWIFEQYF TGTGCCAGCAGCCCTAGCCGGGACTGGATTTTTGAGCAGTACTTC
. TRBJ2-1 few TRBV6-5 CASSQWAGLDEQFF TGTGCCAGCAGCCAATGGGCGGGACTCGATGAGCAGTTCTTC
. TRBJ1-5 few TRBV7-7 CAKEGGALANQPQHF TGTGCTAAAGAGGGGGGGGCGTTGGCCAATCAGCCCCAGCATTTT
. TRBJ1-5 . TRBV28 CASRTGYQPQHF TGTGCCAGCAGAACGGGCTATCAGCCCCAGCATTTT
. TRBJ1-2 . TRBV21-1 CASSGGEDYGYTF TGTGCCAGCAGCGGTGGGGAGGACTATGGCTACACCTTC
TRBD2 TRBJ2-1 . TRBV12-5 CASGLVGPELAGRGNEQFF TGTGCTAGTGGTTTGGTCGGCCCCGAGCTAGCGGGAAGGGGCAATGAGCAGTTCTTC
. TRBJ2-2 . TRBV7-9 CASSSRDTYTTNTGELFF TGTGCCAGCAGCTCCCGGGACACCTACACTACGAACACCGGGGAGCTGTTTTTT
. TRBJ2-7 once TRBV10-3 CAISQEGGTYEQYF TGTGCCATCAGTCAAGAAGGGGGAACCTACGAGCAGTACTTC
. TRBJ2-7 once TRBV27 CASSYRPDYEQYF TGTGCCAGCAGTTATAGACCTGACTACGAGCAGTACTTC
. TRBJ1-1 few TRBV19 CASSMGRTEAFF TGTGCCAGTAGTATGGGGCGGACTGAAGCTTTCTTT
. TRBJ1-4 once TRBV9 CASSVGRREREKLFF TGTGCCAGCAGCGTAGGGAGGAGGGAAAGGGAAAAACTGTTTTTT
. TRBJ2-5 . TRBV7-2 CASSLYTGPQETQYF TGTGCCAGCAGCTTATATACCGGGCCCCAAGAGACCCAGTACTTC
TRBD1 TRBJ1-3 . TRBV7-8 CASSSLGQGSSGNTIYF TGTGCCAGCAGCTCCCTCGGACAGGGAAGCTCTGGAAACACCATATATTTT
TRBD2 TRBJ2-1 . TRBV27 CASSTWTSGLGKGHEQFF TGTGCCAGCAGTACCTGGACTAGCGGGTTAGGCAAAGGCCATGAGCAGTTCTTC